The next 13 T cell receptor beta chains were all read from a single sample in a study of OX40 agonist ivuxolimab in advanced cancers. Data came from immunoSEQ multiplex PCR; TCRdb stores just in-frame clones and leaves some out. The sample includes about 56,000 clones, around 86% of them seen just once. This specimen consisted of CD4+ or CD8+ T cells sorted from blood, obtained in a trial of the OX40 agonist ivuxolimab. The receptors were sampled from an adult with an advanced solid tumor such as melanoma, head and neck, liver or kidney cancer.

This clone was seen only a few times. V is TRBV27 and J is TRBJ1-2; possible D gene TRBD1, 5 bases. The V gene lost 7 bases and the J gene lost 1 base, with 13 bases spanning the gap. The CDR3 is 14 residues long. Germline-derived CDR1 and CDR2 are MNHEY and SMNVEV (reference sequence). The CDR3 spells CASTPPDSNYGYTF. In nucleotides, the CDR3 is TGTGCCAGCACCCCCCCCGACAGTAACTATGGCTACACCTTC.

The V and J genes are TRBV6-5 and TRBJ1-2; D is unresolved. Germline values: CDR1 MNHEY, CDR2 SVGAGI. The CDR3 contains 13 residues. The V gene lost 4 bases and the J gene lost 8 bases, with 14 bases spanning the gap. CDR3 loop: CASSSPGLVGYTF. CDR3 coding DNA: TGTGCCAGCAGTTCCCCGGGGTTGGTGGGCTACACCTTC.

The V call is TRBV5-8, the J call TRBJ2-7, with D possibly TRBD1 on 5 matching bases. CDR3 size: 15 residues. Trimming cost V 4 bases and J 1 base, with 15 bases left between them. CDR1 is SGHTS and CDR2 is YDEGEE in the germline V gene. The CDR3 spells CASSGARLISYEQYF. DNA for the CDR3: TGTGCCAGCAGCGGGGCTAGACTCATATCCTACGAGCAGTACTTC.

The chain has TRBV18 and TRBJ2-1; TRBD1 is a possible D gene (5 bases). The length of the CDR3 is 16 residues. V was pared by 1 base and J by 0 bases, with 10 bases between. In germline, CDR1 is KGHSH, CDR2 LQKENI. The CDR3 is CASSPRQGFSYNEQFF. In DNA, the CDR3 is TGTGCCAGCTCACCACGGCAGGGATTCTCCTACAATGAGCAGTTCTTC.

The V and J genes are TRBV9 and TRBJ2-5; D remains ambiguous. The CDR3 has 14 residues. Trimming removed 2 bases from V and 5 bases from J, with 13 bases in between. Germline lookup yields CDR1 SGDLS and CDR2 YYNGEE. The CDR3, as DNA: TGTGCCAGCAGCGTCGCGCCGGGTTTGGAGACCCAGTACTTC. Residues: CASSVAPGLETQYF.

The V call is TRBV30, the J call TRBJ2-2; no firm D call. Trimming took off 2 bases at V and 5 bases at J, with 12 bases between the two ends. The CDR3 has 14 residues. Germline loops: CDR1 GTSNPN, CDR2 SVGIG (reference sequence). The CDR3 nucleotides are TGTGCCTGGAGTTATCTAACCGGAACCGGGGAGCTGTTTTTT. As protein: CAWSYLTGTGELFF.

The chain carries TRBV7-9 and TRBJ2-2; no definite D call. Germline CDR1 is SEHNR and CDR2 is FQNEAQ (reference sequence). Trimming stripped 6 bases from V and 6 bases from J, with 11 bases between. The CDR3 runs 13 residues. The CDR3 protein is CASSPDWAGELFF. CDR3 bases: TGTGCCAGCAGTCCCGACTGGGCCGGGGAGCTGTTTTTT.

The rearrangement joins TRBV10-3 to TRBJ1-2, with 8 bases matching TRBD1. V lost 6 bases, J lost 9 bases, and 12 bases stayed unmatched. CDR1 and CDR2 (germline): ENHRY, SYGVKD. CDR3 length: 14 residues. The CDR3 bases are TGTGCCATCAGAGGGACAGGCCCTATGGTCCGCTACACCTTC. Encoded protein: CAIRGTGPMVRYTF.

The V and J genes are TRBV5-6 and TRBJ2-1; D gene unclear. The CDR3 is 12 amino acids. Trimming pared 4 bases from V and 9 bases from J, leaving 11 bases between. Germline values: CDR1 SGHDT, CDR2 YYEEEE. CDR3 bases: TGTGCCAGCAGCGCCCCATTGACTGAGCAGTTCTTC. This gives the protein CASSAPLTEQFF.

There are a few counts of this clone. This sequence joins TRBV30 and TRBJ1-2; tentative D call: TRBD1 (5 bases). Germline V gene data show CDR1 as GTSNPN and CDR2 as SVGIG (reference sequence). The V and J ends lost 3 bases and 8 bases respectively, with 19 bases between them. CDR3 length: 14 residues. CDR3 in amino acids: CAWSSPDRSRGYTF. In DNA form, the CDR3 reads TGTGCCTGGAGCTCCCCCGACAGATCTAGAGGCTACACCTTC.

The chain links TRBV7-2 to TRBJ1-5; 7 positions match TRBD1. The V gene end was trimmed by 5 bases and the J gene end by 7 bases; junction bases not matched to a gene: 5. The germline V gene encodes CDR1 SGHTA and CDR2 FQGNSA. The CDR3 contains 13 residues. In nucleotides, the CDR3 is TGTGCCAGCAGCGCAGGGGGACGGCAGCCCCAGCATTTT. Its protein product is CASSAGGRQPQHF.

V and J are TRBV5-1 and TRBJ2-3; 10 nucleotides line up with TRBD2. Trimming cost V 0 bases and J 6 bases; bases outside gene matches: 7. CDR1 and CDR2 (germline): SGHRS, YFSETQ. The CDR3 extends over 16 amino acids. The CDR3 nucleotides read TGCGCCAGCAGCTTGGGTACTAGCGGGACCGCCGATACGCAGTATTTT. Protein sequence: CASSLGTSGTADTQYF.

V is TRBV19 and J is TRBJ2-1; 7 bases line up with TRBD2. This CDR3 has 17 amino acids. The V and J ends lost 3 bases and 5 bases, in that order; junction bases with no gene match: 13. CDR1 is LNHDA, CDR2 SQIVND, per germline (reference sequence). This chain's CDR3 is CASSMTIYAGAHNEQFF. The CDR3 DNA follows: TGTGCCAGTAGTATGACTATTTATGCGGGAGCCCACAATGAGCAGTTCTTC.